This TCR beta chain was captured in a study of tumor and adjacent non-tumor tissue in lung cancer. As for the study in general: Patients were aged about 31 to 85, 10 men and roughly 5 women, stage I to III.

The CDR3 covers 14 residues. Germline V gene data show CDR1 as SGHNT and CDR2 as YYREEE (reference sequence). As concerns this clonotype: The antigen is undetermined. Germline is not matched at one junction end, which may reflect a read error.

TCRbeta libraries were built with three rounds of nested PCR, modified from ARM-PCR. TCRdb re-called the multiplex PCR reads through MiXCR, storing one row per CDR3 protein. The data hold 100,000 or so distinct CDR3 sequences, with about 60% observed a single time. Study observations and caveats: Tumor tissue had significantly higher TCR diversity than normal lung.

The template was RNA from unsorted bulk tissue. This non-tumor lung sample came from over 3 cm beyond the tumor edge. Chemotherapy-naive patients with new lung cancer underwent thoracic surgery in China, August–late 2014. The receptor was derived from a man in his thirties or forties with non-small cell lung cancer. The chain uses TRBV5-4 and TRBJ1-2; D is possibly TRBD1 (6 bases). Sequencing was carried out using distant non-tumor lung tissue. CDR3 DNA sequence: TGTGCCAGCAATCTAGGAGTGGGGGGCTATGGCTACGCCTTC. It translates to CASNLGVGGYGYAF.